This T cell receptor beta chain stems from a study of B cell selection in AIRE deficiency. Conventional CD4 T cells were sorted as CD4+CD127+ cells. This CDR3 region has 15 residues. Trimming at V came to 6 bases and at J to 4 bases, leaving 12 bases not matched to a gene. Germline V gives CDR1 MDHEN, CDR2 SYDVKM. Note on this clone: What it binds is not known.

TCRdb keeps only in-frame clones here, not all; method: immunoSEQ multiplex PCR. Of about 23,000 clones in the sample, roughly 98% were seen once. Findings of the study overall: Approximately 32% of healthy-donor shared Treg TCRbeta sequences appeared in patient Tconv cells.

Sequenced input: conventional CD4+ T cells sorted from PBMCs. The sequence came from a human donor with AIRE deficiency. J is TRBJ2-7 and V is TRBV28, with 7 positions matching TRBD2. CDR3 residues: CASSPRAGVRYEQYF. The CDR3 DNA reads TGTGCCAGCAGCCCACGGGCGGGAGTAAGGTACGAGCAGTACTTC. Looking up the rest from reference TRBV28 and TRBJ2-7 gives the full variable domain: DVKVTQSSRYLVKRTGEKVFLECVQDMDHENMFWYRQDPGLGLRLIYFSYDVKMKEKGDIPEGYSVSREKKERFSLILESASTNQTSMYLCASSPRAGVRYEQYFGPGTRLTVT.